These 7 T cell receptor beta chains were sequenced from one sample in a study of PD-L1 blockade in urothelial cancer. Sequencing used immunoSEQ multiplex PCR; TCRdb keeps in-frame clones, though not all of them. The table includes 83,000 or so clones, 70% to 90% detected once. Stated time point: peripheral blood 6 weeks after treatment start. Sequences were derived from PBMCs, sampled around atezolizumab (anti-PD-L1) treatment. The receptor set was obtained from an older man with urothelial cancer.

This clone appeared a few times. This sequence joins TRBV6-5 and TRBJ1-1, with TRBD1 matching 7 bases. Germline loops: CDR1 MNHEY, CDR2 SVGAGI. The CDR3 spans 12 residues. V shed 7 bases, J shed 5 bases, and the junction held 4 bases outside the gene matches. CDR3 in amino acids: CASMQGVTEAFF. CDR3 in DNA: TGTGCCAGCATGCAGGGGGTTACTGAAGCTTTCTTT.

The J gene is TRBJ2-5, the V gene TRBV19; TRBD2 agrees at 7 bases. The germline V gene encodes CDR1 LNHDA and CDR2 SQIVND (reference sequence). The V gene end was trimmed by 1 base and the J gene end by 4 bases; junction bases not matched to a gene: 6. This CDR3 comprises 15 residues. The CDR3 nucleotides are TGTGCCAGTAGTATAGGAACGGGAGGTTCAGAGACCCAGTACTTC. Residues: CASSIGTGGSETQYF.

This clone was seen a handful of times. V is TRBV11-3 and J is TRBJ2-1, with D tentatively TRBD1 (5 bases). The CDR3 extends over 16 amino acids. Trimming removed 5 bases from V and 7 bases from J, with 21 bases in between. The germline gives CDR1 SGHNT, CDR2 YENEEA. In DNA form, the CDR3 reads TGTGCCAGCAGCCGAAGACAAATGCAGGGATCGAATGAGCAGTTCTTC. Translating it yields CASSRRQMQGSNEQFF.

The chain combines TRBV6-1 with TRBJ2-7; D is uncertain. Trimming stripped 8 bases from V and 5 bases from J, with 13 bases between. Germline-derived CDR1 and CDR2 are MNHNS and SASEGT. The CDR3 extends over 12 amino acids. CDR3 sequence reads: CASAQKEDEQYF. The CDR3 DNA sequence: TGTGCCAGCGCACAGAAGGAAGACGAGCAGTACTTC.

This chain links TRBV5-5 with TRBJ1-3, with D possibly matching TRBD1 (5 bases). Germline CDR1 reads SGHKS; CDR2 reads YYEKEE (reference sequence). This CDR3 is built from 15 residues. Trimming pared 0 bases from V and 3 bases from J, leaving 10 bases between. CDR3 region: CASSLVAGRGNTIYF. As DNA, the CDR3 is TGTGCCAGCAGCTTGGTAGCAGGGCGTGGAAACACCATATATTTT.

This sequence joins TRBV27 and TRBJ2-4, with 9 nucleotides matching TRBD1. The germline V gene encodes CDR1 MNHEY and CDR2 SMNVEV (reference sequence). V lost 6 bases to trimming and J lost 0 bases; unmatched junction nucleotides: 9. This CDR3 comprises 17 residues. The CDR3 here is CASSSDRGGVAKNIQYF. The CDR3 nucleotides read TGTGCCAGCAGCTCGGACAGGGGAGGGGTAGCCAAAAACATTCAGTACTTC.

The chain is built from TRBV6-6 and TRBJ2-4, with D tentatively TRBD2 (5 bases). The V and J ends lost 1 base and 0 bases respectively, with 7 bases between them. Germline assignment: CDR1 MNHNY and CDR2 SVGAGI (reference sequence). The CDR3 runs 15 residues. The CDR3 bases are TGTGCCAGCAGTTACTTCCGGGGAGCCAAAAACATTCAGTACTTC. Translating it yields CASSYFRGAKNIQYF.